This passage covers 10 T cell receptor beta chains from one sample sequenced in a study of T cell responses to AZD1222 COVID-19 vaccine. Sequencing used immunoSEQ multiplex PCR; TCRdb keeps in-frame clones, though not all of them. In the table there are 110,000 to 150,000 clones, more than 85% of which are singletons. The material sequenced was peripheral blood, taken on day 0 of AZD1222 vaccination. These receptors all stem from an adult in good health.

The chain links TRBV27 to TRBJ1-4; D remains unclear. The germline V gene has CDR1 MNHEY and CDR2 SMNVEV (reference sequence). The CDR3 covers 16 residues. V lost 4 bases and J lost 0, with 12 bases in between. The CDR3: CASSSRTGATNEKLFF. The CDR3 DNA follows: TGTGCCAGCAGTTCTAGGACGGGTGCAACTAATGAAAAACTGTTTTTT.

V and J are TRBV6-5 and TRBJ1-6; no firm D call. Germline V gives CDR1 MNHEY, CDR2 SVGAGI. The V gene lost 9 bases and the J gene lost 0 bases, with 6 bases spanning the gap. This CDR3 has 13 residues. The CDR3 region is CASTRSYNSPLHF. The CDR3 nucleotides are TGTGCCAGTACCCGCTCCTATAATTCACCCCTCCACTTT.

This chain connects TRBV5-5 to TRBJ2-7, with a tentative D call TRBD2 (5 bases). CDR3 length: 12 amino acids. Trimming left V 3 bases short and J 3 bases short, with 7 bases between. Germline CDR1 and CDR2: SGHKS and YYEKEE (reference sequence). The CDR3 DNA reads TGTGCCAGCAGCTACGGGAACTACGAGCAGTACTTC. The encoded protein is CASSYGNYEQYF.

The rearrangement joins TRBV7-2 to TRBJ2-5, with D perhaps matching TRBD1 (6 bases). Per the germline V gene, CDR1 is SGHTA and CDR2 is FQGNSA. This CDR3 spans 14 amino acids. The ends were cut back, 6 bases at V and 5 bases at J, with 16 bases in the middle. The CDR3 region is CASSGGRGYETQYF. DNA for the CDR3: TGTGCCAGCAGTGGGGGCAGGGGATATGAGACCCAGTACTTC.

The chain couples TRBV30 to TRBJ1-6; 10 nucleotides line up with TRBD1. Losses at the gene ends were 4 bases for V and 8 bases for J; bases not matched to a gene: 2. The germline gives CDR1 GTSNPN, CDR2 SVGIG (reference sequence). This CDR3 has 13 residues. The CDR3 loop is CAWTGTGDSPLHF. The CDR3 DNA is TGTGCCTGGACCGGGACAGGGGATTCACCCCTCCACTTT. The full variable domain, with the rest looked up from reference TRBV30 and TRBJ1-6, is SQTIHQWPATLVQPVGSPLSLECTVEGTSNPNLYWYRQAAGRGLQLLFYSVGIGQISSEVPQNLSASRPQDRQFILSSKKLLLSDSGFYLCAWTGTGDSPLHFGNGTRLTVT.

The rearrangement uses TRBV28 and TRBJ2-2; D is possibly TRBD2 (6 bases). CDR3 size: 17 residues. The V end lost 1 base, the J end lost 2 bases, and 14 bases lay between the germline ends. The germline V gene has CDR1 MDHEN and CDR2 SYDVKM. The CDR3 region is CASSLFEGGFNTGELFF. DNA of the CDR3: TGTGCCAGCAGTTTATTCGAAGGAGGGTTTAACACCGGGGAGCTGTTTTTT.

The gene calls are TRBV30 and TRBJ1-4, with D unresolved. With 0 bases removed from V and 0 bases from J, the gap between germline ends came to 8 bases. This CDR3 has 15 residues. CDR1 is GTSNPN and CDR2 is SVGIG in the germline V gene (reference sequence). The CDR3 spells CAWSVHRSTNEKLFF. The CDR3 DNA reads TGTGCCTGGAGTGTACACAGATCAACTAATGAAAAACTGTTTTTT.

This chain connects TRBV14 to TRBJ2-7; weak D call: TRBD1 (6 bases). Germline CDR1 reads SGHDN; CDR2 reads FVKESK. The CDR3 loop spans 14 amino acids. The V gene lost 4 bases and the J gene lost 2 bases, with 12 bases spanning the gap. DNA of the CDR3: TGTGCCAGCAGCCTCCTCAGGGGAACCTACGAGCAGTACTTC. It codes for CASSLLRGTYEQYF.

This clone was found once. The V call is TRBV10-1, the J call TRBJ2-1; D possibly matches TRBD1 or TRBD2 (6 bases each). The germline V gene has CDR1 WNHNN and CDR2 SYGVQD (reference sequence). This CDR3 spans 14 amino acids. V lost 3 bases and J lost 8, with 14 bases in between. CDR3 sequence (DNA): TGCGCCAGCAGTGATAGGGGGGCGAGGGATGAGCAGTTCTTC. Its translation: CASSDRGARDEQFF.

This clone has a single count. V and J are TRBV15 and TRBJ2-3; unclear D gene. CDR1 and CDR2 (germline): LNHNV, YYDKDF (reference sequence). Trimming took off 6 bases at V and 2 bases at J, with 15 bases between the two ends. This CDR3 has 15 amino acids. CDR3 sequence: CATSQNQETTDTQYF. CDR3 bases: TGTGCCACCAGTCAAAACCAGGAGACCACAGATACGCAGTATTTT.